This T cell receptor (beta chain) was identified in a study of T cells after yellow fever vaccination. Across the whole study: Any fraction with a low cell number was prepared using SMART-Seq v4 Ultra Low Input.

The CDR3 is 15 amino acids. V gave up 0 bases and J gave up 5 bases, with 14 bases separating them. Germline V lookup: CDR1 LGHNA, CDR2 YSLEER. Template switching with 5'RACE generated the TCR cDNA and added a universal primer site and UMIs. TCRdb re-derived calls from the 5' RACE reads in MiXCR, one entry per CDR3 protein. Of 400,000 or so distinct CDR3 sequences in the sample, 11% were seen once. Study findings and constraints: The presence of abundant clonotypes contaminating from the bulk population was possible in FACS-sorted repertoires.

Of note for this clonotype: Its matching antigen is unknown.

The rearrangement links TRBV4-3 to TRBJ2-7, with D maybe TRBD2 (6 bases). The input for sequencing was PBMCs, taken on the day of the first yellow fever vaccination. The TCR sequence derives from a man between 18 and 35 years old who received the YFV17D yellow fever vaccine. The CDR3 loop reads CASSQEPRGIDEQYF. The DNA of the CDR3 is TGCGCCAGCAGCCAAGAACCTCGGGGGATTGACGAGCAGTACTTC.